The 5 T cell receptor beta chains reported below all come from one sample, sequenced in a study of cytotoxic CD8 clonotypes in ibrutinib-treated CLL. Profiling relied on immunoSEQ multiplex PCR, and the TCRdb table lists in-frame clones only, not all of them. The sample consists of more than 200,000 clones, just over 70% of them appearing once. The sequenced sample was PBMCs, obtained after 12 months of ibrutinib treatment. The receptors stem from a human donor with chronic lymphocytic leukemia.

This clone was seen only a few times. The chain links TRBV5-1 to TRBJ1-2; D is unresolved. Germline-derived CDR1 and CDR2 are SGHRS and YFSETQ. Trimming took off 0 bases at V and 10 bases at J, with 10 bases between the two ends. This CDR3 comprises 12 residues. CDR3 loop: CASSLAQHAYTF. The CDR3 coding sequence is TGCGCCAGCAGCTTGGCCCAGCATGCCTACACCTTC.

The chain uses TRBV27 and TRBJ1-5; D remains unclear. CDR1 is MNHEY and CDR2 is SMNVEV in the germline V gene (reference sequence). The CDR3 totals 12 residues. V was trimmed by 4 bases and J by 7 bases, leaving 8 bases between them. CDR3 sequence (DNA): TGTGCCAGCAGTTCGGTAGGGCAGCCCCAGCATTTT. The encoded protein is CASSSVGQPQHF.

The gene calls are TRBV27 and TRBJ1-2; perhaps TRBD1 as D (5 bases). Trimming shortened V by 6 bases and J by 4 bases, and 15 bases separated the two germline ends. The CDR3 loop spans 14 amino acids. Germline lookup yields CDR1 MNHEY and CDR2 SMNVEV (reference sequence). The CDR3 nucleotides read TGTGCCAGCAGCCTCGGGAGGGGCATCTATGGCTACACCTTC. Protein sequence: CASSLGRGIYGYTF.

The V and J genes are TRBV4-1 and TRBJ2-5; 8 nucleotides agree with TRBD1. Per germline, CDR1 MGHRA and CDR2 YSYEKL. Trimming took 1 base from V and 3 from J; bases not matched to a gene: 7. The CDR3 sequence is 16 residues long. The DNA of the CDR3 is TGCGCCAGCAGCCAAGGCAGAGGACAGGGTAAAGAGACCCAGTACTTC. It encodes CASSQGRGQGKETQYF.

This clone was counted only a few times. The gene calls are TRBV6-1 and TRBJ2-6; TRBD1 or TRBD2 may be the D gene (5 bases each). Trimming removed 3 bases at V and 1 base at J, with 7 bases between. CDR1 and CDR2 from the germline V gene are MNHNS and SASEGT. This CDR3 is built from 15 residues. CDR3 sequence (DNA): TGTGCCAGCAGTGATGGGGGATCTGGGGCCAACGTCCTGACTTTC. Protein product: CASSDGGSGANVLTF.